This T cell receptor beta chain was sequenced for a study of T cell repertoires in cytomegalovirus infection. About the study: Indicated by public TCR beta signatures were CMV infection and matching HLA type. Notes on the study in general: Ex vivo, HLA-C-restricted CMV-specific TCR beta clonotypes prevailed over the rest of the response.

A word on this clonotype: Its specificity is not known.

The germline CDR1 and CDR2 sequences are SGHRS and YFSETQ. Trimming stripped 2 bases from V and 6 bases from J, with 15 bases between. The CDR3 is made up of 15 amino acids. One entry per CDR3 protein, called by TCRdb with MiXCR from the reads. The table includes around 740,000 distinct CDR3 sequences, under 40% detected once. Sequenced input: PBMCs. The V gene is TRBV5-1, the J gene TRBJ2-1; a possible D gene is TRBD2 (6 bases). This TCR came from a human donor in good health (CMV status not recorded). Some clones in this sample may be carry-over from other donors' samples. The CDR3 here is CASSFTPGLLNEQFF. The DNA for the CDR3 is TGCGCCAGCAGCTTTACCCCGGGACTCCTCAATGAGCAGTTCTTC.